This TCR beta chain was captured by sequencing in a study of T cell responses to AZD1222 COVID-19 vaccine. Assay used: immunoSEQ multiplex PCR; TCRdb lists only in-frame clones, some missing. The data hold over 70,000 clones, with 70% to 80% observed a single time. Trimming stripped 6 bases from V and 7 bases from J, with 16 bases between. CDR3 length equals 13 residues. This chain links TRBV12-3 or TRBV12-4 with TRBJ2-7, with D unresolved. The TCR sequence derives from an adult who received the MenACWY meningococcal vaccine as a control. The sequencing here drew on peripheral blood, taken 28 days after the second dose of the MenACWY control vaccine. The CDR3 loop is CASRLKTDPEQYF. The CDR3 DNA sequence: TGTGCCAGCAGACTCAAAACGGACCCTGAGCAGTACTTC.